The 32 T cell receptor beta chains listed next were all sequenced from one sample in a study of blood T cell repertoires in COVID-19. Some clones are missing from TCRdb's copy, which holds only in-frame ones; the method was immunoSEQ multiplex PCR. The sample lists 320,000 or so clones, 75% to 90% occurring once. The sequenced sample was PBMCs or T cells enriched from blood (not recorded which). The receptor set was obtained from a woman aged 25 to 45 who had been exposed to COVID-19.

Comment on this clone: Other DNA sequences in the sample encode the same CDR3. This CDR3 is CASSLGLAGATDTQYF. In nucleotides, the CDR3 is TGTGCCAGCAGCTTAGGGCTAGCGGGGGCCACAGATACGCAGTATTTT. The chain recombines TRBV7-2 with TRBJ2-3; 10 nucleotides match TRBD2. The V gene's germline CDR1 is SGHTA and CDR2 FQGNSA. The CDR3 is made up of 16 amino acids. Unmatched junction bases numbered 3, after V lost 1 base and J lost 2 bases.

This chain connects TRBV5-5 to TRBJ2-3; D not resolved. Germline V gives CDR1 SGHKS, CDR2 YYEKEE (reference sequence). V gave up 3 bases and J gave up 2 bases, with 10 bases separating them. There are 14 residues in the CDR3. The CDR3 here is CASSSGLTTDTQYF. CDR3 nucleotide sequence: TGTGCCAGCAGCTCGGGTCTAACCACAGATACGCAGTATTTT.

The J gene is TRBJ2-3, the V gene TRBV10-3, with 8 bases that match TRBD1. The length of the CDR3 is 16 residues. V dropped 4 bases and J dropped 4; count of bases not matched to a gene: 10. Per germline, CDR1 ENHRY and CDR2 SYGVKD. The DNA for the CDR3 is TGTGCCATCAGTGGATTAGGACAGGGAAGTCCAGATACGCAGTATTTT. This sequence encodes CAISGLGQGSPDTQYF.

This clone was counted a few times. The genes are TRBV24-1 and TRBJ2-1; 7 bases line up with TRBD1. CDR1 and CDR2 from the germline V gene are KGHDR and SFDVKD. With 4 bases clipped from V and 2 bases from J, the junction kept 10 bases outside the gene matches. This CDR3 comprises 17 residues. CDR3 amino acids: CATSDRNRGLPYNEQFF. For the CDR3, the DNA is TGTGCCACCAGTGACCGTAACAGGGGCCTTCCCTACAATGAGCAGTTCTTC.

The chain employs TRBV28 and TRBJ2-7; 8 bases fit TRBD2. V was pared by 5 bases and J by 6 bases, with 9 bases of the junction left unmatched. Germline CDR1 and CDR2: MDHEN and SYDVKM. This CDR3 contains 14 residues. The CDR3 loop reads CASSPHSGVGEQYF. The CDR3 region has the DNA TGTGCCAGCAGTCCACATAGCGGGGTGGGCGAGCAGTACTTC.

This clone was seen many times. The rearrangement joins TRBV5-1 to TRBJ2-1, with D possibly being TRBD2 (6 bases). V lost 4 bases, J lost 0 bases, and 20 bases lay in between. The length of the CDR3 is 18 residues. Germline V gives CDR1 SGHRS, CDR2 YFSETQ. CDR3 residues: CASSLGEVVGSSYNEQFF. The CDR3 bases are TGCGCCAGCAGCCTGGGGGAGGTGGTAGGTAGCTCCTACAATGAGCAGTTCTTC.

The chain employs TRBV7-6 and TRBJ1-5, with unresolved D. Trimming removed 3 bases at V and 7 bases at J, with 13 bases between. The CDR3 has 14 amino acids. The germline V gene has CDR1 SGHVS and CDR2 FNYEAQ. The CDR3 protein is CASSLGGSGQPQHF. The CDR3 region has the DNA TGTGCCAGCAGCTTGGGCGGGTCGGGGCAGCCCCAGCATTTT. The full variable domain, with the rest looked up from reference TRBV7-6 and TRBJ1-5, is GAGVSQSPRYKVTKRGQDVALRCDPISGHVSLYWYRQALGQGPEFLTYFNYEAQQDKSGLPNDRFSAERPEGSISTLTIQRTEQRDSAMYRCASSLGGSGQPQHFGDGTRLSIL.

The V and J genes are TRBV28 and TRBJ1-3, with D tentatively TRBD1 (6 bases). Germline-derived CDR1 and CDR2 are MDHEN and SYDVKM. The length of the CDR3 is 15 residues. The V end was cut by 7 bases, the J end by 1 base, with 14 bases between. CDR3 amino acids: CASNHPGASGNTIYF. The CDR3 DNA sequence: TGTGCCAGCAATCATCCAGGGGCTTCTGGAAACACCATATATTTT.

The rearrangement links TRBV6-5 to TRBJ2-1; TRBD2 matches 12 bases. CDR3 length: 16 residues. Germline trimming cut 3 bases from V and 7 bases from J; bases unmatched to any gene: 7. Germline CDR1 reads MNHEY; CDR2 reads SVGAGI. The CDR3 sequence is CASSYVWTSGVNEQFF. The CDR3 region has the DNA TGTGCCAGCAGTTATGTTTGGACTAGCGGGGTTAATGAGCAGTTCTTC.

V gene TRBV2 combines with J gene TRBJ2-7; D possibly corresponds to TRBD1 (5 bases). With 5 bases removed from V and 3 bases from J, the gap between germline ends came to 8 bases. CDR1 is SNHLY and CDR2 is FYNNEI in the germline V gene. The CDR3 runs 12 residues. This CDR3 is CASSSGIYEQYF. The CDR3 nucleotides are TGTGCCAGCAGTTCAGGGATCTACGAGCAGTACTTC.

The chain couples TRBV27 to TRBJ1-1; D might be TRBD1 (5 bases). CDR3 size: 14 residues. V was cut by 1 base and J by 2 bases, with 8 bases left in between. Germline CDR1 MNHEY, CDR2 SMNVEV (reference sequence). CDR3 region: CASSLWGVNTEAFF. The CDR3 nucleotides read TGTGCCAGCAGTTTATGGGGGGTAAACACTGAAGCTTTCTTT.

The chain employs TRBV7-6 and TRBJ1-3, with 11 bases identical to TRBD1. Looked up from germline, CDR1 is SGHVS and CDR2 is FNYEAQ. The CDR3 has 16 amino acids. The trim removed 4 bases at V and 10 bases at J, leaving 12 bases unmatched. The CDR3 protein is CASSYQEPGTGGTIYF. The CDR3 bases are TGTGCCAGCAGCTACCAAGAACCAGGGACAGGGGGAACCATATATTTT.

The CDR3: CASSAEGRGNTGELFF. For the CDR3, the DNA is TGTGCCAGCAGTGCCGAGGGGCGGGGCAACACCGGGGAGCTGTTTTTT. The chain combines TRBV6-4 with TRBJ2-2; a possible D gene is TRBD2 (6 bases). Trimming left V 4 bases short and J 2 bases short, with 14 bases between. This CDR3 is built from 16 residues. The V gene's germline CDR1 is MRHNA and CDR2 SNTAGT.

The chain couples TRBV9 to TRBJ1-1; D uncertain. V shed 3 bases and J shed 7 bases, with 10 bases lying between them. CDR1 and CDR2 from the germline V gene are SGDLS and YYNGEE. The CDR3 is 12 amino acids. Here the CDR3 reads CASSANSGEAFF. In nucleotides, the CDR3 is TGTGCCAGCAGCGCAAACAGCGGTGAAGCTTTCTTT.

This chain connects TRBV7-9 to TRBJ2-5, with D perhaps matching TRBD1 (6 bases). The V gene lost 4 bases and the J gene lost 1 base, with 19 bases spanning the gap. Germline-derived CDR1 and CDR2 are SEHNR and FQNEAQ (reference sequence). The CDR3 runs to 17 residues. The chain's CDR3 is CASSSRWFGTSQETQYF. In DNA form, the CDR3 reads TGTGCCAGCAGCTCCCGGTGGTTTGGGACATCCCAAGAGACCCAGTACTTC.

The chain couples TRBV5-1 to TRBJ2-2, with TRBD1 matching 8 bases. The CDR3 length is 17 residues. Germline V gene sequence: CDR1 SGHRS, CDR2 YFSETQ. V was clipped by 10 bases and J by 6 bases; unmatched bases: 20. This chain's CDR3 is CALQTSATGACPGELFF. The CDR3 DNA reads as TGCGCCTTGCAAACTTCCGCGACAGGGGCCTGCCCCGGGGAGCTGTTTTTT.

This clone has ten or more counts. The J gene is TRBJ1-5, the V gene TRBV7-9; TRBD1 matches 10 bases. CDR1 is SEHNR, CDR2 FQNEAQ, per germline (reference sequence). With V trimmed by 5 bases and J by 2 bases, 3 bases remained unmatched. The CDR3 runs to 15 residues. The CDR3: CASSRDRGGNQPQHF. The CDR3 nucleotides read TGTGCCAGCAGCCGGGACAGGGGAGGCAATCAGCCCCAGCATTTT.

This clone showed up just once. CDR3 bases: TGCGCCAGCAGCTTGGCTGTCGCCTACGAGCAGTACTTC. Encoded protein: CASSLAVAYEQYF. The chain uses TRBV5-1 and TRBJ2-7; D is unclear. V lost 0 bases to trimming and J lost 2 bases, with 6 bases between them. CDR3 length equals 13 residues. Germline assignment: CDR1 SGHRS and CDR2 YFSETQ.

The chain has TRBV18 and TRBJ2-7; 8 bases fit TRBD2. Losses at the gene ends were 2 bases for V and 3 bases for J; bases not matched to a gene: 3. The CDR3 spans 14 residues. Germline-derived CDR1 and CDR2 are KGHSH and LQKENI. CDR3 region: CASSPGAGVYEQYF. The CDR3 region has the DNA TGTGCCAGCTCACCAGGAGCGGGAGTCTACGAGCAGTACTTC.

This CDR3 is CASSQYPAGLYNEQFF. The CDR3 nucleotides are TGTGCCAGCAGCCAATATCCAGCGGGCCTCTACAATGAGCAGTTCTTC. The chain employs TRBV3-1 (or the pseudogene TRBV3-2) and TRBJ2-1, with D maybe TRBD2 (6 bases). The CDR3 is 16 residues long. V lost 2 bases, J lost 3 bases, and 14 bases lay in between. CDR1 and CDR2 (germline): LGHDT, YNNKEL (reference sequence).

Ten or more counts support this clone. The V and J genes are TRBV6-1 and TRBJ1-5, with D unresolved. Trimming took 3 bases from V and 0 from J, leaving 9 bases between them. The CDR3 covers 15 residues. Germline V gives CDR1 MNHNS, CDR2 SASEGT. CDR3 amino acids: CASSDGSYSNQPQHF. CDR3 bases: TGTGCCAGCAGTGATGGGAGTTATAGCAATCAGCCCCAGCATTTT.

The V gene is TRBV27, the J gene TRBJ1-2, with D tentatively TRBD1 (5 bases). This CDR3 is built from 13 residues. The germline V gene encodes CDR1 MNHEY and CDR2 SMNVEV (reference sequence). V lost 6 bases, J lost 8 bases, and 16 bases lay in between. The CDR3 sequence is CASSLQGYNGYTF. CDR3 coding DNA: TGTGCCAGCAGCTTGCAGGGATATAACGGCTACACCTTC.

This chain joins TRBV18 and TRBJ2-7, with a weak D call TRBD2 (6 bases). The V and J ends lost 1 base and 5 bases respectively, with 12 bases between them. This CDR3 is built from 14 residues. The germline V gene has CDR1 KGHSH and CDR2 LQKENI. The CDR3 DNA reads as TGTGCCAGCTCACCACGGGACGGACTAAACGAGCAGTACTTC. Amino acid sequence: CASSPRDGLNEQYF.

The chain carries TRBV7-2 and TRBJ1-1, with a weak D call TRBD1 (5 bases). Germline-derived CDR1 and CDR2 are SGHTA and FQGNSA. This CDR3 has 12 residues. Trimming removed 1 base at V and 11 bases at J, with 11 bases between. As DNA, the CDR3 is TGTGCCAGCAGCTTAGTAAGGGGTGCGGCTTTCTTT. Protein: CASSLVRGAAFF.

In this sample, this clone turned up once. V and J are TRBV5-5 and TRBJ1-1; 8 bases match TRBD1. Germline CDR1 SGHKS, CDR2 YYEKEE (reference sequence). This CDR3 has 15 amino acids. Germline trimming cut 0 bases from V and 5 bases from J; bases unmatched to any gene: 6. The CDR3 DNA reads TGTGCCAGCAGCTTGGAGACAGGGGTATGGACTGAAGCTTTCTTT. Protein: CASSLETGVWTEAFF.

The chain has TRBV12-3 or TRBV12-4 and TRBJ1-5, with D tentatively TRBD1 (5 bases). CDR3 size: 13 residues. Trimming cost V 7 bases and J 2 bases, with 9 bases left between them. The CDR3 sequence: CASTPGRNQPQHF. CDR3 coding DNA: TGTGCCAGCACGCCAGGGCGCAATCAGCCCCAGCATTTT.

This rearrangement joins TRBV5-4 to TRBJ2-3, with 8 bases lining up with TRBD2. V gave up 5 bases and J gave up 2 bases; unmatched junction bases: 10. Germline V gene sequence: CDR1 SGHNT, CDR2 YYREEE (reference sequence). The CDR3 spans 16 residues. Here the CDR3 reads CASSPGSGGYTDTQYF. The CDR3, as DNA: TGTGCCAGCAGTCCCGGAAGCGGGGGTTACACAGATACGCAGTATTTT.

The chain combines TRBV28 with TRBJ2-4; D is unresolved. The CDR3 extends over 15 amino acids. V lost 6 bases and J 0 bases, leaving 12 bases between the germline ends. Germline CDR1 is MDHEN and CDR2 is SYDVKM. CDR3 amino acids: CASSLTALAKNIQYF. CDR3 nucleotides: TGTGCCAGCAGCTTAACTGCACTAGCCAAAAACATTCAGTACTTC.

The rearrangement uses TRBV21-1 and TRBJ1-4; the D call in the table, TRBD1, was not verified against the DNA. TRBV21-1 is a pseudogene segment. The CDR3 runs 15 residues. Written as DNA, the CDR3 is TGTGCCAGCAGCAGCAGACAGGGCGGTTGGGAAAAACTGTTTTTT. This gives the protein CASSSRQGGWEKLFF.

CDR3 sequence: CASSPAGTNYGYTF. CDR3 sequence (DNA): TGTGCCAGCTCACCGGCCGGGACAAACTATGGCTACACCTTC. The chain recombines TRBV18 with TRBJ1-2; a weak D match, TRBD1 (6 bases). Germline V lookup: CDR1 KGHSH, CDR2 LQKENI. The CDR3 has 14 residues. Trimming stripped 3 bases from V and 2 bases from J, with 10 bases between. Full variable domain (missing parts from reference TRBV18 and TRBJ1-2): NAGVMQNPRHLVRRRGQEARLRCSPMKGHSHVYWYRQLPEEGLKFMVYLQKENIIDESGMPKERFSAEFPKEGPSILRIQQVVRGDSAAYFCASSPAGTNYGYTFGSGTRLTVV.

This chain uses TRBV28 with TRBJ1-5; 8 positions agree with TRBD1. The germline CDR1 and CDR2 sequences are MDHEN and SYDVKM. The V and J ends lost 6 bases and 5 bases, in that order; junction bases with no gene match: 6. This CDR3 is 14 amino acids long. The CDR3 coding sequence is TGTGCCAGCAGGACAGGGGAGAAGCATCAGCCCCAGCATTTT. Translation: CASRTGEKHQPQHF.

The gene calls are TRBV11-3 and TRBJ2-1; the match to TRBD2 covers 12 bases. V shed 0 bases, J shed 6 bases, and the junction held 3 bases outside the gene matches. Germline-derived CDR1 and CDR2 are SGHNT and YENEEA. The CDR3 has 16 residues. The chain's CDR3 is CASSLDVLAGGNEQFF. The CDR3 nucleotides are TGTGCCAGCAGCTTAGATGTACTAGCGGGGGGCAATGAGCAGTTCTTC.